This T cell receptor beta chain was recorded in a study of CD8 T cells in Susac syndrome. Reverse transcription used about 0.45 to 1 ug RNA and random hexamers. Amplification of the TCR beta CDR3 was carried out by immunoSEQ multiplex PCR, which spanned a total of 54 Vbeta and 13 Jbeta segments. TCRdb fed the immunoSEQ multiplex PCR reads into MiXCR, producing one record per CDR3 protein. This table holds 150,000 to 250,000 distinct CDR3 sequences, more than 90% found once. V gave up 7 bases and J gave up 0 bases, with 12 bases separating them. CDR3 length equals 14 residues. Germline CDR1 reads LNHDA; CDR2 reads SQIVND (reference sequence). Findings and caveats of the study: The authors acknowledged that the study's TCR sequencing and HLA analysis involved relatively few individuals.

As regards this clonotype: The antigen is undetermined.

The authors sequenced TCR beta from blood CD8+ and CD4+ T cells. TEMRA cells were enriched by FACS, and CD4+ and CD8+ T cells were negatively isolated. What was sequenced was CD4+ T cells from PBMCs. The sequence derives from a human donor with multiple sclerosis. V is TRBV19 and J is TRBJ1-1; no firm D call. CDR3 in amino acids: CASKASWMNTEAFF. CDR3 nucleotide sequence: TGTGCCAGTAAGGCCAGTTGGATGAACACTGAAGCTTTCTTT.